This is a list of T cell receptor beta chains from one sample in a study of shared clonotypes between healthy human individuals. Profiling relied on immunoSEQ multiplex PCR, and the TCRdb table lists in-frame clones only, not all of them. This table has some 2,400,000 clones, 95% appearing once. The sample comprised naive CD4+ T cells sorted from blood. These receptors came from a young man in good health. Each CDR3 is given with its conserved first and last residue. Fields, in order: J gene, clone size, D gene, V gene, CDR3 DNA, CDR3 protein. D genes are given only for firm matches. Some rows have no size entry. The others give once, few or many, or a class for an expanded clone.

j_gene: TRBJ1-6
abundance: NA
d_gene: NA
v_gene: TRBV7-2
CDR3nt: TGTGCCAGCAGCTTACAGGGTATGAATTCACCCCTCCACTTT
CDR3aa: CASSLQGMNSPLHF

j_gene: TRBJ1-1
abundance: NA
d_gene: NA
v_gene: TRBV10-3
CDR3nt: TGTGCCATCACGCGCGACAGACTAAACACTGAAGCTTTCTTT
CDR3aa: CAITRDRLNTEAFF

j_gene: TRBJ1-2
abundance: NA
d_gene: NA
v_gene: TRBV14
CDR3nt: TGTGCCAGCAGCCAAGACATGGGATTTAGCTACACCTTC
CDR3aa: CASSQDMGFSYTF

j_gene: TRBJ2-3
abundance: NA
d_gene: NA
v_gene: TRBV7-3
CDR3nt: TGTGCCAGCAGCTTTTACGGGGGCCTCACAGATACGCAGTATTTT
CDR3aa: CASSFYGGLTDTQYF

j_gene: TRBJ1-2
abundance: NA
d_gene: NA
v_gene: TRBV6-5
CDR3nt: TGTGCCAGCTGGAAACAGGGCAGCTATGGCTACACCTTC
CDR3aa: CASWKQGSYGYTF

j_gene: TRBJ2-7
abundance: NA
d_gene: NA
v_gene: TRBV6-6
CDR3nt: TGTGCCAGCAGCCCCGGGACTCAGCAGTACTTC
CDR3aa: CASSPGTQQYF

j_gene: TRBJ2-7
abundance: NA
d_gene: NA
v_gene: TRBV7-9
CDR3nt: TGTGCCAGCAGCCAACAGGGACTCTTAACCTACGAGCAGTACTTC
CDR3aa: CASSQQGLLTYEQYF

j_gene: TRBJ2-7
abundance: NA
d_gene: NA
v_gene: TRBV4-3
CDR3nt: TGCGCCAGCAGCCAAGAAAGAGCCGGGGCGGAGGAGCAGTACTTC
CDR3aa: CASSQERAGAEEQYF

j_gene: TRBJ2-2
abundance: NA
d_gene: TRBD1
v_gene: TRBV19
CDR3nt: TGTGCCAGCGACAGGACAGGGGGAAGCACCGGGGAGCTGTTTTTT
CDR3aa: CASDRTGGSTGELFF

j_gene: TRBJ2-1
abundance: NA
d_gene: TRBD2
v_gene: TRBV5-1
CDR3nt: TGCGCCAGCAGCTTGGCCCAGGGACTAGCGGGAGGAGGGCAGTTCTTC
CDR3aa: CASSLAQGLAGGGQFF

j_gene: TRBJ2-7
abundance: NA
d_gene: TRBD2
v_gene: TRBV6-6
CDR3nt: TGTGCCAGCAGCCCGGGGACTAGCGGGAGCCGTGAGCAGTACTTC
CDR3aa: CASSPGTSGSREQYF

j_gene: TRBJ2-5
abundance: NA
d_gene: TRBD2
v_gene: TRBV30
CDR3nt: TGTGCCTGGAGTGATCGGCTAGCGGGAGAGACCCAGTACTTC
CDR3aa: CAWSDRLAGETQYF

j_gene: TRBJ2-3
abundance: NA
d_gene: TRBD2
v_gene: TRBV28
CDR3nt: TGTGCCAGCAGGACCGGGAGGGTCTCTAGCGATACGCAGTATTTT
CDR3aa: CASRTGRVSSDTQYF

j_gene: TRBJ1-5
abundance: NA
d_gene: NA
v_gene: TRBV30
CDR3nt: TGTGCCTGGACTAAACCGGGTCCTAATCAGCCCCAGCATTTT
CDR3aa: CAWTKPGPNQPQHF

j_gene: TRBJ2-6
abundance: NA
d_gene: NA
v_gene: TRBV5-5
CDR3nt: TGTGCCAGCAGCTTGTTCGGGACGGCAGACTCTGGGGCCAACGTCCTGACTTTC
CDR3aa: CASSLFGTADSGANVLTF

j_gene: TRBJ1-4
abundance: NA
d_gene: NA
v_gene: TRBV7-9
CDR3nt: TGTGCCAGCAGCTTCAGGGGCCCAACTAATGAAAAACTGTTTTTT
CDR3aa: CASSFRGPTNEKLFF

j_gene: TRBJ1-2
abundance: NA
d_gene: TRBD1
v_gene: TRBV6-1
CDR3nt: TGTGCCAGCAGTGAGGGACAGCCACATGGCTACACCTTC
CDR3aa: CASSEGQPHGYTF

j_gene: TRBJ2-2
abundance: NA
d_gene: NA
v_gene: TRBV19
CDR3nt: TGTGCCAGTATGTACCCAGGCGCGAACACCGGGGAGCTGTTTTTT
CDR3aa: CASMYPGANTGELFF

j_gene: TRBJ1-1
abundance: NA
d_gene: NA
v_gene: TRBV6-5
CDR3nt: TGTGCCAGCAGGGCGGGACGGCAAAACACTGAAGCTTTCTTT
CDR3aa: CASRAGRQNTEAFF

j_gene: TRBJ2-2
abundance: NA
d_gene: NA
v_gene: TRBV6-5
CDR3nt: TGTGCCAGCAGTTACTCGAATACGGGCGGCACCGGGGAGCTGTTTTTT
CDR3aa: CASSYSNTGGTGELFF

j_gene: TRBJ2-1
abundance: NA
d_gene: TRBD2
v_gene: TRBV6-5
CDR3nt: TGTGCCAGCAGTCGACTAGCGGGAAGGAATGAGCAGTTCTTC
CDR3aa: CASSRLAGRNEQFF

j_gene: TRBJ2-7
abundance: once
d_gene: NA
v_gene: TRBV18
CDR3nt: TGTGCCAGCTCACCAGGGCATAGCTCCTACGAGCAGTACTTC
CDR3aa: CASSPGHSSYEQYF

j_gene: TRBJ2-3
abundance: NA
d_gene: TRBD1
v_gene: TRBV9
CDR3nt: TGTGCCAGCAGCTCCACAGGGGGCACAGATACGCAGTATTTT
CDR3aa: CASSSTGGTDTQYF

j_gene: TRBJ1-1
abundance: once
d_gene: TRBD1
v_gene: TRBV6-1
CDR3nt: TGTGCCACTATCCTACAGGGGATGGCCACTGAAGCTTTCTTT
CDR3aa: CATILQGMATEAFF

j_gene: TRBJ2-5
abundance: NA
d_gene: NA
v_gene: TRBV18
CDR3nt: TGTGCCAGCTCACCACCGGTGGGGCAAGAGACCCAGTACTTC
CDR3aa: CASSPPVGQETQYF

j_gene: TRBJ1-6
abundance: NA
d_gene: TRBD1
v_gene: TRBV7-2
CDR3nt: TGTGCCAGCAGCGTAGGGCCGGGACAGGGACGTTCACCCCTCCACTTT
CDR3aa: CASSVGPGQGRSPLHF

j_gene: TRBJ2-3
abundance: NA
d_gene: TRBD2
v_gene: TRBV18
CDR3nt: TGTGCCAGCTCACCACCTCTAGCGGGAGCCAAAGATACGCAGTATTTT
CDR3aa: CASSPPLAGAKDTQYF

j_gene: TRBJ1-1
abundance: NA
d_gene: NA
v_gene: TRBV18
CDR3nt: TGTGCCAGCTCACCAAAGGGGGAGGGGGCTGAAGCTTTCTTT
CDR3aa: CASSPKGEGAEAFF

j_gene: TRBJ1-4
abundance: NA
d_gene: NA
v_gene: TRBV19
CDR3nt: TGTGCCAGTAGGATCCGGGGGTGGGAAGAAAAACTGTTTTTT
CDR3aa: CASRIRGWEEKLFF

j_gene: TRBJ1-6
abundance: NA
d_gene: NA
v_gene: TRBV11-3
CDR3nt: TGTGCCAGCAGCTTAGTAGGCGAAAGGGTGGCCGATTCACCCCTCCACTTT
CDR3aa: CASSLVGERVADSPLHF

j_gene: TRBJ1-1
abundance: NA
d_gene: NA
v_gene: TRBV2
CDR3nt: TGTGCCAGCAGTGCGGGCAGGGCCACTGAAGCTTTCTTT
CDR3aa: CASSAGRATEAFF

j_gene: TRBJ1-6
abundance: NA
d_gene: NA
v_gene: TRBV27
CDR3nt: TGTGCCAGCAGCCAACAGGGTGGGGGTTCACCCCTCCACTTT
CDR3aa: CASSQQGGGSPLHF

j_gene: TRBJ1-2
abundance: NA
d_gene: NA
v_gene: TRBV7-2
CDR3nt: TGTGCCAGCAGCTTGCAGACCGGGACCTCTAACTATGGCTACACCTTC
CDR3aa: CASSLQTGTSNYGYTF

j_gene: TRBJ1-2
abundance: NA
d_gene: NA
v_gene: TRBV29-1
CDR3nt: TGCAGCGTTGACTCGGGATCCCCCTATGGCTACACCTTC
CDR3aa: CSVDSGSPYGYTF

j_gene: TRBJ1-5
abundance: NA
d_gene: NA
v_gene: TRBV30
CDR3nt: TGTGCCTGGAGCGTTGACGGTAGCAATCAGCCCCAGCATTTT
CDR3aa: CAWSVDGSNQPQHF

j_gene: TRBJ2-1
abundance: NA
d_gene: NA
v_gene: TRBV4-3
CDR3nt: TGCGCCAGCAGCCAGGATAGCGGAACTGCCTCCAATGAGCAGTTCTTC
CDR3aa: CASSQDSGTASNEQFF

j_gene: TRBJ1-6
abundance: NA
d_gene: NA
v_gene: TRBV7-2
CDR3nt: TGTGCCAGCAGCTTAGGGGCCCTCTGGGATTCACCCCTCCACTTT
CDR3aa: CASSLGALWDSPLHF

j_gene: TRBJ2-7
abundance: NA
d_gene: NA
v_gene: TRBV6-1
CDR3nt: TGTGCCAGCAGTGAAGCGGAGGGGCAGTACTTC
CDR3aa: CASSEAEGQYF

j_gene: TRBJ2-5
abundance: NA
d_gene: TRBD2
v_gene: TRBV5-1
CDR3nt: TGCGCCAGCAGCGTGGGGCTAGCGGCCGGCCAAGAGACCCAGTACTTC
CDR3aa: CASSVGLAAGQETQYF

j_gene: TRBJ2-7
abundance: NA
d_gene: NA
v_gene: TRBV11-2
CDR3nt: TGTGCCAGCAGCTCAATTCGGGGCTCCGTAAAGGCCTACGAGCAGTACTTC
CDR3aa: CASSSIRGSVKAYEQYF

j_gene: TRBJ2-6
abundance: NA
d_gene: NA
v_gene: TRBV5-8
CDR3nt: TGTGCCAGCAGCTTGACAGGGGTCCTGACTTTC
CDR3aa: CASSLTGVLTF

j_gene: TRBJ1-4
abundance: NA
d_gene: NA
v_gene: TRBV19
CDR3nt: TGTGCCAGTACCACGACAGTAACTAATGAAAAACTGTTTTTT
CDR3aa: CASTTTVTNEKLFF

j_gene: TRBJ2-3
abundance: NA
d_gene: NA
v_gene: TRBV11-2
CDR3nt: TGTGCCAGCAGCTTAGGGGCGGGTCCGACAGATACGCAGTATTTT
CDR3aa: CASSLGAGPTDTQYF

j_gene: TRBJ2-5
abundance: NA
d_gene: TRBD1
v_gene: TRBV5-1
CDR3nt: TGCGCCAGCAGCCTTGGGACAGAAGAGACCCAGTACTTC
CDR3aa: CASSLGTEETQYF

j_gene: TRBJ2-5
abundance: NA
d_gene: NA
v_gene: TRBV2
CDR3nt: TGTGCCAGCAGTGGAGGGCAGGGGGAGACCCAGTACTTC
CDR3aa: CASSGGQGETQYF

j_gene: TRBJ1-4
abundance: NA
d_gene: NA
v_gene: TRBV7-9
CDR3nt: TGTGCCAGCAGCTTGGGGGGGCTTAATGAAAAACTGTTTTTT
CDR3aa: CASSLGGLNEKLFF

j_gene: TRBJ2-2
abundance: once
d_gene: TRBD1
v_gene: TRBV4-2
CDR3nt: TGTGCCAGCAGCCAAGTAGGGACAGAAAAAGGGTCCGGGGAGCTGTTTTTT
CDR3aa: CASSQVGTEKGSGELFF

j_gene: TRBJ2-1
abundance: NA
d_gene: TRBD2
v_gene: TRBV5-5
CDR3nt: TGTGCCAGCAGCTTGGAAGCGGGAGTAGGGAATGAGCAGTTCTTC
CDR3aa: CASSLEAGVGNEQFF

j_gene: TRBJ2-7
abundance: once
d_gene: NA
v_gene: TRBV27
CDR3nt: TGTGCCAGCAGTTTACGTTGGGGAGTAAACGAGCAGTACTTC
CDR3aa: CASSLRWGVNEQYF

j_gene: TRBJ1-5
abundance: NA
d_gene: TRBD1
v_gene: TRBV2
CDR3nt: TGTGCCAGCAGCGGGACAGGGGGCTTAGGGAGCAATCAGCCCCAGCATTTT
CDR3aa: CASSGTGGLGSNQPQHF

j_gene: TRBJ1-2
abundance: once
d_gene: NA
v_gene: TRBV18
CDR3nt: TGTGCCAGCTCACCGGATCAGGGGATGGGCGGCTACACCTTC
CDR3aa: CASSPDQGMGGYTF